The 11 T cell receptor beta chains reported below all come from one sample, sequenced in a study of monozygotic twins with inflammatory bowel disease. TCRdb re-called the 5' RACE reads and gives one entry per CDR3 protein, without DNA. Its listing shows around 380,000 distinct CDR3 sequences. The sequencing sample was made of blood. These receptor sequences come from a human donor with ulcerative colitis or Crohn's disease, or a healthy co-twin of an affected twin (not recorded which).

V usage is TRBV6-6 and J usage is TRBJ2-1; TCRdb designates TRBD1, a call that cannot be tested without DNA. The V gene's germline CDR1 is MNHNY and CDR2 SVGAGI (reference sequence). The CDR3 spans 13 residues. The CDR3 here is CASRQVAPDEQFF.

This rearrangement joins TRBV5-1 to TRBJ1-2. The CDR3 consists of 12 residues. CDR1 and CDR2 (germline): SGHRS, YFSETQ. The CDR3: CASSSGLRGYTF.

The chain employs TRBV30 and TRBJ1-1; TCRdb lists TRBD1, though no DNA is available to test this call. Germline V gives CDR1 GTSNPN, CDR2 SVGIG (reference sequence). The CDR3 totals 13 residues. CDR3 region: CAGTRQGQTEAFF.

The chain is built from TRBV19 and TRBJ1-3; the TRBD1 assignment by TCRdb is unverifiable without DNA. The germline V gene has CDR1 LNHDA and CDR2 SQIVND (reference sequence). This CDR3 comprises 16 residues. CDR3 region: CASSANQQGAGNTIYF.

V and J are TRBV18 and TRBJ1-5. CDR3 length: 14 residues. Germline-derived CDR1 and CDR2 are KGHSH and LQKENI. CDR3 loop: CASSPGGAYQPQHF.

The chain has TRBV24-1 and TRBJ2-5; TCRdb outputs TRBD1, but without DNA this stays unchecked. There are 16 residues in the CDR3. Germline CDR1 reads KGHDR; CDR2 reads SFDVKD. CDR3 protein: CATSEASAWGQETQYF.

The chain recombines TRBV20-1 with TRBJ2-1; checking the TCRdb D call of TRBD1 is not possible without DNA. Looked up from germline, CDR1 is DFQATT and CDR2 is SNEGSKA (reference sequence). This CDR3 has 16 amino acids. CDR3 sequence: CSARDQKGQLSPFQFF.

The rearrangement joins TRBV10-3 to TRBJ2-7; the TRBD1 assignment by TCRdb is unverifiable without DNA. CDR1 and CDR2 from the germline V gene are ENHRY and SYGVKD. The CDR3 has 15 residues. CDR3 loop: CAIKISGEKSYEQYF.

V usage is TRBV19 and J usage is TRBJ1-5. The CDR3 is 16 residues long. CDR1 is LNHDA, CDR2 SQIVND, per germline (reference sequence). This chain's CDR3 is CASSMEPQPKGQPQHF.

J is TRBJ2-1 and V is TRBV6-5; TCRdb's assignment of TRBD1 cannot be checked, as there is no DNA. Germline CDR1 reads MNHEY; CDR2 reads SVGAGI. The CDR3 runs to 13 residues. This CDR3 reads CASSYSGANEQFF.

The rearrangement joins TRBV7-2 to TRBJ2-7; no DNA is available, so the TRBD2 call from TCRdb remains unchecked. Germline loops: CDR1 SGHTA, CDR2 FQGNSA. The CDR3 is 14 amino acids. CDR3 protein: CASSSEGGDDEQYF.